The 11 T cell receptor beta chains below all came from one sample that was sequenced in a study of neoadjuvant anti-PD-1 for oral cavity cancer. TCRdb's table, derived via immunoSEQ multiplex PCR, lists solely in-frame clones and lacks some. The data show approximately 67,000 clones, around four fifths seen once. Sample: PBMCs, taken before nivolumab (anti-PD-1) treatment. The source is a person aged 40 to 85 with oral cavity squamous cell carcinoma.

This chain uses TRBV9 with TRBJ2-1; tentative D call: TRBD2 (6 bases). The germline V gene has CDR1 SGDLS and CDR2 YYNGEE. V was pared by 7 bases and J by 5 bases, with 10 bases between. CDR3 length equals 12 residues. CDR3 nucleotides: TGTGCCAGCGCCCGGAGGGACAATGAGCAGTTCTTC. It encodes CASARRDNEQFF.

Only one count was recorded for this clone. The V gene is TRBV7-6, the J gene TRBJ1-5; a possible D gene is TRBD1 (5 bases). CDR3 size: 16 residues. Germline V gene sequence: CDR1 SGHVS, CDR2 FNYEAQ. The V end lost 1 base, the J end lost 0 bases, and 10 bases lay between the germline ends. CDR3: CASSLEGRLSNQPQHF. The CDR3, as DNA: TGTGCCAGCAGCTTAGAGGGGCGGCTTAGCAATCAGCCCCAGCATTTT.

This clone occurred once. CDR3 nucleotide sequence: TGTGCCAGCAGCTTAAGGCTAGCGGGAGAGAATGAGCAGTTCTTC. It yields the protein CASSLRLAGENEQFF. The chain links TRBV7-9 to TRBJ2-1; 10 bases align to TRBD2. CDR1 SEHNR and CDR2 FQNEAQ come from the germline V gene (reference sequence). V lost 2 bases, J lost 7 bases, and 5 bases stayed unmatched. CDR3 length: 15 amino acids.

The chain employs TRBV27 and TRBJ1-5, with 10 bases aligning to TRBD1. J gave up 2 bases and V 6 bases, and 7 bases lay outside the gene matches. Germline V gene sequence: CDR1 MNHEY, CDR2 SMNVEV (reference sequence). The CDR3 is 16 residues long. CDR3 DNA sequence: TGTGCCAGCAGGGGGACAGGGGACGGGCGCAATCAGCCCCAGCATTTT. Translating gives CASRGTGDGRNQPQHF.

This chain uses TRBV6-1 with TRBJ2-3; 7 bases align to TRBD2. Per germline, CDR1 MNHNS and CDR2 SASEGT. V lost 8 bases, J lost 4 bases, and 9 bases stayed unmatched. This CDR3 contains 14 residues. Written as DNA, the CDR3 is TGTGCCAGCCTTCTGGGGGGGTTGGCAGATACGCAGTATTTT. This gives the protein CASLLGGLADTQYF.

V usage is TRBV7-3 and J usage is TRBJ2-1; a possible D gene is TRBD1 (6 bases). The germline CDR1 and CDR2 sequences are SGHTA and FQGTGA. The CDR3 loop spans 14 amino acids. V shed 2 bases and J shed 7 bases, with 12 bases lying between them. The CDR3 loop reads CASSLRQGQNEQFF. In DNA, the CDR3 is TGTGCCAGCAGCTTACGGCAGGGACAAAATGAGCAGTTCTTC.

The genes are TRBV10-2 and TRBJ2-3; D remains ambiguous. CDR1 WSHSY and CDR2 SAAADI come from the germline V gene. The V end lost 4 bases, the J end lost 2 bases, and 10 bases lay between the germline ends. The CDR3 loop spans 14 amino acids. The CDR3 DNA reads TGCGCCAGCAGTGGGTCGAGTGTCACAGATACGCAGTATTTT. Encoded protein: CASSGSSVTDTQYF.

The V and J genes are TRBV28 and TRBJ2-2, with a tentative D call TRBD2 (7 bases). The CDR3 has 16 residues. With 7 bases removed from V and 8 bases from J, the gap between germline ends came to 23 bases. Germline CDR1 reads MDHEN; CDR2 reads SYDVKM. This CDR3 is CASTLGGRDALGELFF. CDR3 coding DNA: TGTGCCAGCACCCTAGGGGGGAGGGACGCGTTGGGGGAGCTGTTTTTT.

This chain joins TRBV7-6 and TRBJ1-4, with 8 bases that match TRBD1. In germline, CDR1 is SGHVS, CDR2 FNYEAQ. The V gene end was trimmed by 2 bases and the J gene end by 6 bases; junction bases not matched to a gene: 5. This CDR3 comprises 15 residues. The CDR3 bases are TGTGCCAGCAGCTTACCTGGGACAGGCCATGAAAAACTGTTTTTT. It codes for CASSLPGTGHEKLFF.

The chain is built from TRBV27 and TRBJ2-7; TRBD1 matches at 8 bases. Per germline, CDR1 MNHEY and CDR2 SMNVEV (reference sequence). The CDR3 consists of 15 residues. With V trimmed by 4 bases and J by 0 bases, 5 bases remained unmatched. Here the CDR3 DNA reads TGTGCCAGCAGTTCCCAGGGGGCAGACTCCTACGAGCAGTACTTC. This gives the protein CASSSQGADSYEQYF.

The chain recombines TRBV9 with TRBJ1-5; 8 bases fit TRBD1. This CDR3 region has 15 residues. Germline CDR1 and CDR2: SGDLS and YYNGEE. The V and J ends lost 4 bases and 4 bases, in that order; junction bases with no gene match: 7. CDR3 coding DNA: TGTGCCAGCAGCCCGTCCGGGACAGGTAATCAGCCCCAGCATTTT. Translation gives CASSPSGTGNQPQHF.